What follows are 15 T cell receptor beta chains derived from one specimen sequenced in a study of human T cells and chemical hapten exposure. Time point noted: pre-sensitization, week 0. Treatment in this sample: therapeutic diphenylcyclopropenone sensitization with weekly scalp DPC. TCRdb redid the calling of the RACE reads with MiXCR, one entry per CDR3 protein. The sample has approximately 260,000 distinct CDR3 sequences, about 8.1% seen once; the top ten hold over 2%. The sample here was whole blood, taken in connection with sensitization to the hapten diphenylcyclopropenone (DPC). These TCRs come from a woman aged 40 to 55 with alopecia areata. Some clones in this sample may be carry-over from other donors' samples.

The chain is built from TRBV28 and TRBJ2-3; perhaps TRBD1 as D (5 bases). V shed 8 bases and J shed 2 bases, with 11 bases lying between them. This CDR3 spans 13 amino acids. CDR1 and CDR2 (germline): MDHEN, SYDVKM. CDR3: CASVGPLTDTQYF. The CDR3 nucleotides read TGTGCCAGCGTGGGGCCTCTCACAGATACGCAGTATTTT.

This clonotype came up many times. V usage is TRBV6-1 and J usage is TRBJ1-1, with D maybe TRBD1 (6 bases). Germline V gene lookup returns CDR1 MNHNS and CDR2 SASEGT. The CDR3 covers 13 residues. V lost 6 bases and J 5 bases, leaving 13 bases between the germline ends. In DNA form, the CDR3 reads TGTGCCAGCAGGCTTACAGGGCGAACTGAAGCTTTCTTT. Translated, it gives CASRLTGRTEAFF.

J is TRBJ2-3 and V is TRBV5-1; D might be TRBD2 (5 bases). Germline values: CDR1 SGHRS, CDR2 YFSETQ. The CDR3 spans 15 residues. Deletions cut 2 bases from V and 2 bases from J, with 12 bases between. The CDR3 region is CASSLGLTPTDTQYF. The CDR3 nucleotides read TGCGCCAGCAGCTTAGGACTGACCCCCACAGATACGCAGTATTTT.

J is TRBJ2-1 and V is TRBV9, with unresolved D. CDR1 and CDR2 (germline): SGDLS, YYNGEE. This CDR3 has 15 amino acids. The germline V and J ends were trimmed by 0 bases and 8 bases, with 15 bases remaining between them. The CDR3 here is CASSVASGPRHEQFF. The CDR3 DNA reads as TGTGCCAGCAGCGTAGCTTCAGGCCCCCGGCATGAGCAGTTCTTC.

This clonotype was seen many times. V usage is TRBV28 and J usage is TRBJ1-1; TRBD1 is a possible D gene (6 bases). The germline V gene encodes CDR1 MDHEN and CDR2 SYDVKM. There are 15 residues in the CDR3. Trimming took off 2 bases at V and 4 bases at J, with 14 bases between the two ends. This CDR3 is CASSLGGARSTEAFF. The CDR3 DNA reads as TGTGCCAGCAGTTTAGGGGGGGCCAGATCCACTGAAGCTTTCTTT.

The chain uses TRBV9 and TRBJ1-2, with 8 bases identical to TRBD1. Trimming removed 0 bases from V and 4 bases from J; junction bases left unmatched: 8. Germline values: CDR1 SGDLS, CDR2 YYNGEE. The CDR3 spans 16 residues. CDR3 DNA: TGTGCCAGCAGCGTAGGGGACAGGCGACAAGGCTATGGCTACACCTTC. This sequence encodes CASSVGDRRQGYGYTF.

The chain combines TRBV12-3 or TRBV12-4 with TRBJ2-7; 8 bases are a match to TRBD2. The CDR3 contains 16 residues. The trim removed 4 bases at V and 1 base at J, leaving 9 bases unmatched. The CDR3 DNA reads as TGTGCCAGCAGTTCCTCTCCGGGACTAGAGTCCTACGAGCAGTACTTC. Encoded protein: CASSSSPGLESYEQYF.

This clonotype was picked up many times. The gene calls are TRBV28 and TRBJ1-2; D unresolved. The CDR3 loop spans 13 amino acids. V was pared by 3 bases and J by 3 bases, with 8 bases between. Germline CDR1 and CDR2: MDHEN and SYDVKM. The CDR3 loop reads CASSLHGDYGYTF. The CDR3 bases are TGTGCCAGCAGTTTGCACGGTGACTATGGCTACACCTTC.

V gene TRBV29-1 combines with J gene TRBJ1-1; D gene unclear. The CDR3 spans 13 residues. The germline V gene encodes CDR1 SQVTM and CDR2 ANQGSEA. V was trimmed by 6 bases and J by 0 bases, leaving 11 bases between them. CDR3 nucleotides: TGCAGCGTCCAGCGTTCTCTGAACACTGAAGCTTTCTTT. This gives the protein CSVQRSLNTEAFF.

J is TRBJ1-1 and V is TRBV20-1; 11 bases are shared with TRBD1. Germline CDR1 reads DFQATT; CDR2 reads SNEGSKA (reference sequence). Germline trimming cut 1 base from V and 0 bases from J; bases unmatched to any gene: 7. This CDR3 is built from 17 residues. This CDR3 reads CSARVSDRGHLNTEAFF. CDR3 bases: TGCAGTGCTAGAGTGTCGGACAGGGGGCACCTGAACACTGAAGCTTTCTTT.

The chain joins TRBV9 to TRBJ2-1, with 7 positions matching TRBD2. The junction had 4 bases not matched to a gene; V was cut back by 0 bases and J by 1 base. Germline loops: CDR1 SGDLS, CDR2 YYNGEE. This CDR3 spans 16 amino acids. CDR3 region: CASSVDRRESYNEQFF. The CDR3 DNA reads as TGTGCCAGCAGCGTAGATAGGCGGGAGTCCTACAATGAGCAGTTCTTC.

J is TRBJ2-7 and V is TRBV5-1; D might be TRBD2 (5 bases). The germline V gene has CDR1 SGHRS and CDR2 YFSETQ. V gave up 4 bases and J gave up 3 bases, with 17 bases separating them. The CDR3 extends over 15 amino acids. CDR3 nucleotides: TGCGCCAGCAGCCATCCCGACGGGGTAAACTACGAGCAGTACTTC. Translated: CASSHPDGVNYEQYF.

This sequence joins TRBV28 and TRBJ2-1; 8 nucleotides line up with TRBD1. CDR1 is MDHEN, CDR2 SYDVKM, per germline. The CDR3 loop spans 15 amino acids. Losses at the gene ends were 6 bases for V and 0 bases for J; bases not matched to a gene: 4. CDR3 DNA: TGTGCCAGCAGGCAGGGGGCCAACTCCTACAATGAGCAGTTCTTC. The encoded protein is CASRQGANSYNEQFF.

This clonotype was seen a handful of times. This chain connects TRBV29-1 to TRBJ1-2; 8 bases line up with TRBD1. Germline V gives CDR1 SQVTM, CDR2 ANQGSEA. The CDR3 runs 13 residues. The V segment lost 6 bases and the J segment 5 bases; nucleotides outside the gene matches: 8. The CDR3 region is CSVGIGTGYGYTF. The CDR3 DNA sequence: TGCAGCGTGGGGATCGGGACAGGTTATGGCTACACCTTC.

The CDR3 DNA reads as TGTGCCAGCAGGTGGGGGCGGGGCGAATACAATGAGCAGTTCTTC. This sequence encodes CASRWGRGEYNEQFF. This rearrangement joins TRBV28 to TRBJ2-1, with D possibly called TRBD1 or TRBD2 (6 bases each). The CDR3 is made up of 15 amino acids. Germline V gene sequence: CDR1 MDHEN, CDR2 SYDVKM. Between the trimmed V and J ends, which lost 6 bases and 4 bases, there was a span of 16 bases.